What follows are 3 T cell receptor beta chains derived from one specimen sequenced in a study of shared clonotypes between healthy human individuals. TCRdb keeps only in-frame clones here, not all; method: immunoSEQ multiplex PCR. The sample lists about 1.1 million clones, about 72% occurring once. The sequenced sample consisted of memory CD4+ T cells from PBMCs. Subset specified: CD45RA-negative fraction. Receptors originate from a man aged 18 to 29 in good health. Some clones in this sample may be carry-over from other donors' samples.

V and J are TRBV5-1 and TRBJ1-2; no clear D. The CDR3 runs to 13 residues. The germline gives CDR1 SGHRS, CDR2 YFSETQ. Between the trimmed V and J ends, which lost 1 base and 8 bases, there was a span of 12 bases. Here the CDR3 DNA reads TGCGCCAGCAGCTTGAGAAGCGGAAGCGGCTACACCTTC. Residues: CASSLRSGSGYTF.

On this clone itself: Sequence at one end of the junction differs from germline and may be a read error. The CDR3 protein is CAWISERGVF. CDR3 coding DNA: TGTGCCTGGATATCGGAGCGAGGCGTCTTC. This rearrangement joins TRBV30 to TRBJ2-1; D is ambiguous. CDR3 size: 10 residues. In germline, CDR1 is GTSNPN, CDR2 SVGIG (reference sequence).

This clone has just a few counts. The sample holds other DNA sequences that translate to the same CDR3. The genes are TRBV29-1 and TRBJ1-1; D is undetermined. V was pared by 4 bases and J by 0 bases, with 6 bases between. Looked up from germline, CDR1 is SQVTM and CDR2 is ANQGSEA. CDR3 length: 12 amino acids. The DNA for the CDR3 is TGCAGCGTTGGGCGGATGAACACTGAAGCTTTCTTT. Protein product: CSVGRMNTEAFF.